The 19 T cell receptor beta chains below come from one sample, sequenced in a study of blood T cell repertoires in COVID-19 (TCRdb year 2020). The method behind the library was the immunoSEQ multiplex PCR assay. The source is immuneACCESS, and TCRdb retained only in-frame sequences with V and J called. Part of the clones is not carried over; for the studies checked, unresolved V genes explain less than half of this, and the remainder is unexplained. In this sample the table shows roughly 59,000 clones, around 74% of which occur a single time. The ten biggest clones cover roughly 6.7% of the sample. What was sequenced was peripheral blood. The receptors shown here come from a woman aged 45-60 years with active or convalescent COVID-19.

The chain has TRBV7-6 and TRBJ2-3; 14 positions agree with TRBD2. Germline values: CDR1 SGHVS, CDR2 FNYEAQ. The J segment lost 1 base and the V segment lost 8 bases, leaving 14 bases of the junction unmatched. The CDR3 is 19 residues long. The chain's CDR3 is CASLGGTSGRYRGTDTQYF. The CDR3 region has the DNA TGTGCCAGCCTCGGCGGGACTAGCGGGAGATATAGGGGCACAGATACGCAGTATTTT.

CDR3 DNA: TGTGCTAGTGGTTTGGGGAATTTCAGGGTCCCCGAAGTGGGCTACACCTTC. It specifies CASGLGNFRVPEVGYTF. The chain has TRBV12-5 and TRBJ1-2, with D maybe TRBD1 (5 bases). There are 17 residues in the CDR3. CDR1 and CDR2 (germline): LGHNT, FRNRAP. Trimming removed 1 base from V and 8 bases from J, with 23 bases in between.

The chain recombines TRBV19 with TRBJ2-2, with D possibly matching TRBD1 (6 bases). In germline, CDR1 is LNHDA, CDR2 SQIVND (reference sequence). Trimming took off 1 base at V and 3 bases at J, with 9 bases between the two ends. This CDR3 spans 15 amino acids. CDR3 nucleotide sequence: TGTGCCAGTAGTATAGCGCAGGGGTACACCGGGGAGCTGTTTTTT. Amino acids: CASSIAQGYTGELFF.

This rearrangement joins TRBV29-1 to TRBJ2-1; TRBD2 is a possible D gene (5 bases). This CDR3 is built from 16 residues. The ends were cut back, 7 bases at V and 0 bases at J, with 19 bases in the middle. CDR1 is SQVTM and CDR2 is ANQGSEA in the germline V gene. The CDR3 protein is CSAGGRAESSYNEQFF. The CDR3 DNA is TGCAGCGCCGGAGGTCGAGCGGAGAGCTCCTACAATGAGCAGTTCTTC.

The chain uses TRBV7-3 and TRBJ2-3; 9 positions match TRBD2. Germline CDR1 SGHTA, CDR2 FQGTGA. V was clipped by 4 bases and J by 1 base; unmatched bases: 6. The CDR3 is 16 amino acids. CDR3 DNA sequence: TGTGCCAGCAGCTCGCGTAGCGGGAGTGGCACAGATACGCAGTATTTT. It is translated as CASSSRSGSGTDTQYF.

This chain joins TRBV29-1 and TRBJ1-1; no clear D gene. The CDR3 contains 13 residues. The ends were cut back, 4 bases at V and 1 base at J, with 10 bases in the middle. CDR1 and CDR2 (germline): SQVTM, ANQGSEA. The DNA for the CDR3 is TGCAGCGTTGTAAGCGCTGGGAACACTGAAGCTTTCTTT. It translates to CSVVSAGNTEAFF.

This chain connects TRBV15 to TRBJ2-3, with D tentatively TRBD1 (5 bases). This CDR3 region has 16 residues. The ends were cut back, 0 bases at V and 5 bases at J, with 15 bases in the middle. CDR1 and CDR2 from the germline V gene are LNHNV and YYDKDF (reference sequence). This chain's CDR3 is CATSRDRSARGDTQYF. CDR3 bases: TGTGCCACCAGCAGAGATCGGAGCGCAAGGGGAGATACGCAGTATTTT.

This clone was counted between two and nine times. The gene calls are TRBV7-9 and TRBJ2-1, with 8 bases matching TRBD2. Germline V lookup: CDR1 SEHNR, CDR2 FQNEAQ (reference sequence). With V trimmed by 7 bases and J by 1 base, 6 bases remained unmatched. CDR3 length: 15 amino acids. The CDR3 nucleotides are TGTGCCAGCATCCAGACTAGCGCGTCCTACAATGAGCAGTTCTTC. Translation gives CASIQTSASYNEQFF.

The rearrangement links TRBV9 to TRBJ1-3, with 7 bases lining up with TRBD1. The CDR3 length is 17 residues. J was trimmed by 0 bases and V by 4 bases; bases with no gene match: 10. Germline V gives CDR1 SGDLS, CDR2 YYNGEE. CDR3 nucleotide sequence: TGTGCCAGCAGCCCCTGGACAGGCTCCCACTCTGGAAACACCATATATTTT. Protein product: CASSPWTGSHSGNTIYF.

This clone was found a few times. The chain employs TRBV2 and TRBJ1-2; D is ambiguous. V lost 4 bases and J lost 6, with 15 bases in between. Germline V CDR1 and CDR2: SNHLY, FYNNEI. CDR3 length: 14 amino acids. The CDR3 spells CASSAQKVTNGYTF. For the CDR3, the DNA is TGTGCCAGCAGTGCCCAGAAAGTAACTAATGGCTACACCTTC.

DNA for the CDR3: TGCGCCAGCAGCCAACCCGGGACAGGGGGCCGGAACACCGGGGAGCTGTTTTTT. Its translation is CASSQPGTGGRNTGELFF. This chain connects TRBV4-1 to TRBJ2-2; TRBD1 matches 12 bases. From germline, CDR1 is MGHRA and CDR2 YSYEKL. V was pared by 2 bases and J by 1 base, with 5 bases of the junction left unmatched. The CDR3 is 18 residues long.

This clone was counted between two and nine times. J is TRBJ1-2 and V is TRBV2; no firm D call. Trimming left V 10 bases short and J 0 bases short, with 6 bases between. The CDR3 is 11 amino acids. Per the germline V gene, CDR1 is SNHLY and CDR2 is FYNNEI. The CDR3 protein is CATVANYGYTF. In nucleotides, the CDR3 is TGTGCCACCGTAGCTAACTATGGCTACACCTTC.

The J gene is TRBJ2-2, the V gene TRBV19, with a tentative D call TRBD2 (6 bases). Germline-derived CDR1 and CDR2 are LNHDA and SQIVND (reference sequence). CDR3 length: 15 amino acids. V shed 6 bases and J shed 8 bases, with 19 bases lying between them. The CDR3 loop is CASSTPRDSRGELFF. The CDR3 DNA is TGTGCCAGTAGCACTCCCCGGGACTCCCGGGGGGAGCTGTTTTTT.

V usage is TRBV7-8 and J usage is TRBJ1-5; TRBD1 matches 12 bases. This CDR3 contains 15 residues. V was clipped by 5 bases and J by 6 bases; unmatched bases: 5. The V gene's germline CDR1 is SGHVS and CDR2 FQNEAQ. CDR3: CASSAGTGGGQPQHF. CDR3 sequence (DNA): TGTGCCAGCAGCGCCGGGACAGGGGGCGGTCAGCCCCAGCATTTT. The full variable domain, rest sourced from reference TRBV7-8 and TRBJ1-5, is GAGVSQSPRYKVAKRGQDVALRCDPISGHVSLFWYQQALGQGPEFLTYFQNEAQLDKSGLPSDRFFAERPEGSVSTLKIQRTQQEDSAVYLCASSAGTGGGQPQHFGDGTRLSIL.

The V call is TRBV5-6, the J call TRBJ1-5; TRBD1 matches 11 bases. The CDR3 length is 16 residues. Germline CDR1 reads SGHDT; CDR2 reads YYEEEE. V shed 3 bases, J shed 3 bases, and the junction held 5 bases outside the gene matches. The CDR3 sequence: CASSSGQGGPNQPQHF. The CDR3 DNA is TGTGCCAGCAGCTCGGGACAGGGGGGGCCCAATCAGCCCCAGCATTTT.

The J gene is TRBJ2-5, the V gene TRBV29-1; D possibly corresponds to TRBD2 (7 bases). The V gene's germline CDR1 is SQVTM and CDR2 ANQGSEA. V was pared by 4 bases and J by 5 bases, with 11 bases between. This CDR3 region has 12 residues. For the CDR3, the DNA is TGCAGCGTTGCGGGGGGCCGGGAGACCCAGTACTTC. Translation: CSVAGGRETQYF.

This sequence joins TRBV5-1 and TRBJ1-6, with D possibly being TRBD1 (6 bases). CDR3 length equals 13 residues. Trimming pared 4 bases from V and 7 bases from J, leaving 9 bases between. Per germline, CDR1 SGHRS and CDR2 YFSETQ. The CDR3 nucleotides are TGCGCCAGCAGCAAGGGGGAGAATTCACCCCTCCACTTT. Translated: CASSKGENSPLHF. The full variable domain, in which reference TRBV5-1 and TRBJ1-6 provide the parts outside the CDR3, is KAGVTQTPRYLIKTRGQQVTLSCSPISGHRSVSWYQQTPGQGLQFLFEYFSETQRNKGNFPGRFSGRQFSNSRSEMNVSTLELGDSALYLCASSKGENSPLHFGNGTRLTVT.

This chain joins TRBV6-5 and TRBJ1-1; D not certain. The CDR3 sequence is 13 residues long. Trimming shortened V by 7 bases and J by 8 bases, and 17 bases separated the two germline ends. Germline CDR1 is MNHEY and CDR2 is SVGAGI. The CDR3 protein is CASTSRGRGEAFF. CDR3 DNA: TGTGCCAGCACCTCGAGAGGCCGAGGGGAAGCTTTCTTT.

This clone appeared many times. The chain is built from TRBV5-5 and TRBJ2-2; TRBD1 might be the D (5 bases). This CDR3 has 16 amino acids. The V end lost 4 bases, the J end lost 5 bases, and 18 bases lay between the germline ends. Germline V gives CDR1 SGHKS, CDR2 YYEKEE (reference sequence). Written as DNA, the CDR3 is TGTGCCAGCAGCCCCGACAGCCCAGGGTTGACCGGGGAGCTGTTTTTT. Amino acid sequence: CASSPDSPGLTGELFF.